In this sample, the clone carrying this T cell receptor (beta chain) turned up a few times. V was clipped by 3 bases and J by 3 bases; unmatched bases: 7. The CDR3 runs to 16 residues. Looked up from germline, CDR1 is SGHDN and CDR2 is FVKESK. The sample comes from a study of read filtering for tumor transcriptome and immune sequencing. For the study at large: Among patients, approximately 16 were male and about 15 female, aged about 40 to 90 (mean around 66).

From about 0.4 ug of RNA, a library with molecular barcoded alpha/delta and beta/gamma adaptors was made. Via MiXCR, TCRdb re-called the reads, giving one row per CDR3 protein. The sample lists roughly 67,000 distinct CDR3 sequences, approximately 19% occurring once. The sample taken for sequencing was a population of CD138-negative cells sorted from bone marrow. J is TRBJ1-4 and V is TRBV14; 7 bases are a match to TRBD1. The clonotype comes from a donor at least 40 years old with multiple myeloma. Here the CDR3 reads CASSQVTGTANEKLFF. The CDR3 nucleotides read TGTGCCAGCAGCCAGGTTACCGGGACAGCTAATGAAAAACTGTTTTTT.